One T cell receptor beta chain is described in this entry. V was cut by 4 bases and J by 0 bases, with 10 bases left in between. Per germline, CDR1 SGHRS and CDR2 YFSETQ. CDR3 length: 14 residues. This record belongs to a study of blood T cell repertoires in COVID-19. Study details: Samples came from the United States, Italy and Spain, spanning acute and convalescent COVID-19.

This table comes from immunoSEQ multiplex PCR, and its TCRdb copy is limited to in-frame clones, with some not included. The data hold over 450,000 clones, with approximately 91% observed a single time. The sequenced sample consisted of peripheral blood. The genes are TRBV5-1 and TRBJ1-1; D is ambiguous. The receptor was isolated from a woman between 50 and 59 years old with COVID-19, enrolled during active disease. The CDR3 is CASSPFTLNTEAFF. Written as DNA, the CDR3 is TGCGCCAGCAGCCCGTTTACATTGAACACTGAAGCTTTCTTT.